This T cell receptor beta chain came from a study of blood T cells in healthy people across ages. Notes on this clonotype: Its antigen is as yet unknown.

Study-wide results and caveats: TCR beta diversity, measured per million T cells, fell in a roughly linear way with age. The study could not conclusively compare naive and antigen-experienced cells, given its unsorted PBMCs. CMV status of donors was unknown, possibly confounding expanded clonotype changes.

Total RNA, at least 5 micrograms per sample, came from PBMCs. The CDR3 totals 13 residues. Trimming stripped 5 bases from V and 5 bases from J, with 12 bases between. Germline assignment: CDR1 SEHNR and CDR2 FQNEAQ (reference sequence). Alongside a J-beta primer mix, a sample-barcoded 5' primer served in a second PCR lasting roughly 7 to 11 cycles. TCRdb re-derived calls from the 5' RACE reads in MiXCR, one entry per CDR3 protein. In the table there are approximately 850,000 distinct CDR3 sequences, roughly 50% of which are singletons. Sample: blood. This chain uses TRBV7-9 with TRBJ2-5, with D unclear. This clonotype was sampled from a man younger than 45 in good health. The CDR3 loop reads CASSPYIVETQYF. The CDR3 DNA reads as TGTGCCAGCAGCCCGTACATTGTGGAGACCCAGTACTTC.